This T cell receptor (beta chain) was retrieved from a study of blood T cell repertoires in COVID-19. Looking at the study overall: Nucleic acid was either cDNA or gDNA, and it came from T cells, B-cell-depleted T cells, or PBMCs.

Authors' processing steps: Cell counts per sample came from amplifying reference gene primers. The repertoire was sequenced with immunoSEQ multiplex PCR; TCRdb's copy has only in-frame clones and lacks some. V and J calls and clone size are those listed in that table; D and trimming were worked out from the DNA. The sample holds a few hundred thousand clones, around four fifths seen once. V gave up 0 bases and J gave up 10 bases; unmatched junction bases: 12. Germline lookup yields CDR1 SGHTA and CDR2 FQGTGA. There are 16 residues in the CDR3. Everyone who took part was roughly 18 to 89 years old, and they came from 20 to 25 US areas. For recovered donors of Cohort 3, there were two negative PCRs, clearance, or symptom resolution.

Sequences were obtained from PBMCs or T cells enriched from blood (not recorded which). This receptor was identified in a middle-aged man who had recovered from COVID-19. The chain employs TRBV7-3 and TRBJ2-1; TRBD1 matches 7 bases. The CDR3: CASSLTRRGGPNEQFF. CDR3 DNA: TGTGCCAGCAGCTTAACCCGAAGAGGGGGCCCTAACGAGCAGTTCTTC.